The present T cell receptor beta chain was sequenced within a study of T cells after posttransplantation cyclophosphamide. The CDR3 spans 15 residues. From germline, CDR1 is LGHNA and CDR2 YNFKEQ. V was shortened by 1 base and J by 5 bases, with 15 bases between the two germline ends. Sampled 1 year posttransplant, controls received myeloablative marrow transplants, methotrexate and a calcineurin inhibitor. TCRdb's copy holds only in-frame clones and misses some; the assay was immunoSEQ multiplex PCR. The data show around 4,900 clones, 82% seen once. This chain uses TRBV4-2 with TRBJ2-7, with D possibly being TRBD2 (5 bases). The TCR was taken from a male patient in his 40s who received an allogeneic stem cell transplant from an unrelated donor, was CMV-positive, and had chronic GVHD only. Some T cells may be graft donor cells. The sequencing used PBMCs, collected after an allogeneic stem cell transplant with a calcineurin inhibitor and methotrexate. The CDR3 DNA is TGTGCCAGCAGCCAAGGAGTTTCCCTCGGGAACGAGCAGTACTTC. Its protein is CASSQGVSLGNEQYF.